The next 20 T cell receptor beta chains were all read from a single sample in a study of radiation and T cells in renal cell carcinoma. Produced via immunoSEQ multiplex PCR; TCRdb's table is partial and in-frame only. The repertoire holds over 85,000 clones, with about 85% as singletons. Time point here: blood 4 weeks post-SBRT, at nephrectomy. The sample's treatment: 15 Gy SBRT to primary tumor, nephrectomy 4 weeks later. This material consisted of blood, taken from a patient whose treatment included radiotherapy and nephrectomy. Receptors were obtained from a man aged 50-59 years with renal cell carcinoma.

This chain joins TRBV6-1 and TRBJ2-7; no clear D gene. Trimming took off 6 bases at V and 4 bases at J, with 10 bases between the two ends. Germline CDR1 is MNHNS and CDR2 is SASEGT. The CDR3 extends over 12 amino acids. DNA of the CDR3: TGTGCCAGCAGCTCGCAAGGTTACGAGCAGTACTTC. It encodes CASSSQGYEQYF.

As concerns this clone: Additional DNA sequences in this sample encode the identical CDR3. This rearrangement joins TRBV5-5 to TRBJ2-3; the D is unclear. Germline V CDR1 and CDR2: SGHKS, YYEKEE (reference sequence). The germline V and J ends were trimmed by 3 bases and 0 bases, with 5 bases remaining between them. There are 13 residues in the CDR3. CDR3 in DNA: TGTGCCAGCAGCTCACCCAGCACAGATACGCAGTATTTT. The encoded protein is CASSSPSTDTQYF.

The chain is built from TRBV11-2 and TRBJ2-7; tentative D call: TRBD1 (6 bases). V was trimmed by 5 bases and J by 7 bases, leaving 18 bases between them. This CDR3 is 14 amino acids long. CDR1 is SGHAT and CDR2 is FQNNGV in the germline V gene. The CDR3 region is CASSLGHRTGEQYF. The CDR3 DNA sequence: TGTGCCAGCAGCCTGGGACACCGTACGGGGGAGCAGTACTTC.

V gene TRBV19 combines with J gene TRBJ1-1; D ambiguous. CDR1 is LNHDA, CDR2 SQIVND, per germline (reference sequence). The V end was cut by 3 bases, the J end by 8 bases, with 16 bases between. The CDR3 contains 14 residues. This CDR3 is CASSMSFGMREAFF. CDR3 DNA: TGTGCCAGTAGTATGAGTTTCGGGATGCGGGAAGCTTTCTTT.

This chain connects TRBV4-3 to TRBJ2-1, with TRBD2 identical over 9 bases. Unmatched junction bases numbered 6, after V lost 1 base and J lost 2 bases. Germline V gene data show CDR1 as LGHNA and CDR2 as YSLEER. The CDR3 has 17 amino acids. The CDR3 here is CASSQARAGGPYNEQFF. The CDR3 nucleotides are TGCGCCAGCAGCCAAGCACGAGCGGGGGGTCCCTACAATGAGCAGTTCTTC.

In this sample, this clone turned up once. The J gene is TRBJ1-6, the V gene TRBV6-5; D might be TRBD1 (6 bases). V lost 7 bases, J lost 5 bases, and 12 bases lay in between. The CDR3 extends over 14 amino acids. From germline, CDR1 is MNHEY and CDR2 SVGAGI. The CDR3 region has the DNA TGTGCCAGCAATCAGGGACAAGATAATTCACCCCTCCACTTT. It yields the protein CASNQGQDNSPLHF.

This clone was recorded a few times. The gene calls are TRBV7-9 and TRBJ1-1; D call uncertain. Germline assignment: CDR1 SEHNR and CDR2 FQNEAQ (reference sequence). Trimming cost V 4 bases and J 1 base, with 10 bases left between them. There are 14 residues in the CDR3. As DNA, the CDR3 is TGTGCCAGCAGCTCGAAACTTCGGAACACTGAAGCTTTCTTT. Its protein is CASSSKLRNTEAFF.

The rearrangement links TRBV6-5 to TRBJ2-1; D not resolved. The CDR3 length is 13 residues. The V end was cut by 2 bases, the J end by 6 bases, with 8 bases between. Germline CDR1 MNHEY, CDR2 SVGAGI. CDR3 amino acids: CASSYGDGNEQFF. CDR3 DNA: TGTGCCAGCAGTTACGGGGATGGCAATGAGCAGTTCTTC.

The chain uses TRBV7-6 and TRBJ1-4; possible D gene TRBD1, 5 bases. The CDR3 covers 14 residues. V dropped 1 base and J dropped 7 bases, with 10 bases sitting between them. Germline CDR1 is SGHVS and CDR2 is FNYEAQ. CDR3 sequence (DNA): TGTGCCAGCAGCTTAGTTCCTGGGGCTGAAAAACTGTTTTTT. Encoded protein: CASSLVPGAEKLFF. Filled out from reference TRBV7-6 and TRBJ1-4, the complete variable domain reads GAGVSQSPRYKVTKRGQDVALRCDPISGHVSLYWYRQALGQGPEFLTYFNYEAQQDKSGLPNDRFSAERPEGSISTLTIQRTEQRDSAMYRCASSLVPGAEKLFFGSGTQLSVL.

The chain recombines TRBV12-5 with TRBJ2-7, with D uncertain. Germline loops: CDR1 LGHNT, CDR2 FRNRAP. The CDR3 length is 12 residues. Trimming cost V 6 bases and J 3 bases, with 9 bases left between them. The CDR3 protein is CASGGSFYEQYF. CDR3 bases: TGTGCTAGTGGGGGCAGCTTCTACGAGCAGTACTTC.

The V gene is TRBV20-1, the J gene TRBJ2-1; D ambiguous. V was clipped by 6 bases and J by 4 bases, with 7 bases between them. Germline assignment: CDR1 DFQATT and CDR2 SNEGSKA (reference sequence). This CDR3 has 11 amino acids. The CDR3 loop is CSAPRYNEQFF. In DNA form, the CDR3 reads TGCAGTGCCCCTAGGTACAATGAGCAGTTCTTC.

J is TRBJ2-5 and V is TRBV11-3, with 10 bases identical to TRBD2. Trimming at V came to 5 bases and at J to 4 bases, leaving 10 bases not matched to a gene. This CDR3 spans 16 amino acids. The germline V gene has CDR1 SGHNT and CDR2 YENEEA. CDR3 amino acids: CASSILEREGRETQYF. The CDR3 nucleotides are TGTGCCAGCAGCATCCTCGAGCGGGAGGGGCGAGAGACCCAGTACTTC.

The genes are TRBV30 and TRBJ2-1; tentatively, D is TRBD2 (6 bases). This CDR3 comprises 15 residues. Trimming removed 0 bases from V and 0 bases from J, with 9 bases in between. Germline CDR1 reads GTSNPN; CDR2 reads SVGIG (reference sequence). CDR3 protein: CAWSVLASSYNEQFF. CDR3 nucleotide sequence: TGTGCCTGGAGTGTACTAGCCAGCTCCTACAATGAGCAGTTCTTC. Full variable domain (rest looked up from reference TRBV30 and TRBJ2-1): SQTIHQWPATLVQPVGSPLSLECTVEGTSNPNLYWYRQAAGRGLQLLFYSVGIGQISSEVPQNLSASRPQDRQFILSSKKLLLSDSGFYLCAWSVLASSYNEQFFGPGTRLTVL.

This clone is classed as medium-sized. J is TRBJ1-2 and V is TRBV5-4; D is unresolved. Between the trimmed V and J ends, which lost 0 bases and 2 bases, there was a span of 14 bases. The germline CDR1 and CDR2 sequences are SGHNT and YYREEE (reference sequence). The CDR3 length is 16 residues. The CDR3 sequence is CASSLAGSELNYGYTF. The CDR3, as DNA: TGTGCCAGCAGCTTGGCCGGCAGCGAGTTAAACTATGGCTACACCTTC.

The chain links TRBV5-1 to TRBJ2-5, with D possibly matching TRBD2 (5 bases). Between the trimmed V and J ends, which lost 3 bases and 5 bases, there was a span of 11 bases. The CDR3 totals 13 residues. Germline lookup yields CDR1 SGHRS and CDR2 YFSETQ. The CDR3 sequence: CASSSGMGETQYF. The CDR3 coding sequence is TGCGCCAGCAGCTCCGGGATGGGGGAGACCCAGTACTTC.

This clone was seen only once. V usage is TRBV5-1 and J usage is TRBJ1-1; D might be TRBD1 (5 bases). V was cut by 1 base and J by 4 bases, with 14 bases left in between. In germline, CDR1 is SGHRS, CDR2 YFSETQ. There are 15 residues in the CDR3. CDR3 residues: CASSLPQGRSTEAFF. The CDR3 region has the DNA TGCGCCAGCAGCTTGCCCCAGGGTAGGAGCACTGAAGCTTTCTTT.

V is TRBV14 and J is TRBJ2-3; 8 bases align to TRBD2. CDR1 is SGHDN, CDR2 FVKESK, per germline. The V gene end was trimmed by 1 base and the J gene end by 2 bases; junction bases not matched to a gene: 5. The CDR3 is 16 residues long. The CDR3 bases are TGTGCCAGCAGCCAAGTCGGGGGGGGAAACACAGATACGCAGTATTTT. This translates into CASSQVGGGNTDTQYF. Full variable domain (rest looked up from reference TRBV14 and TRBJ2-3): EAGVTQFPSHSVIEKGQTVTLRCDPISGHDNLYWYRRVMGKEIKFLLHFVKESKQDESGMPNNRFLAERTGGTYSTLKVQPAELEDSGVYFCASSQVGGGNTDTQYFGPGTRLTVL.

This chain links TRBV29-1 with TRBJ2-5, with 9 bases aligning to TRBD2. V was pared by 4 bases and J by 5 bases, with 2 bases of the junction left unmatched. The CDR3 has 12 residues. The germline CDR1 and CDR2 sequences are SQVTM and ANQGSEA. Here the CDR3 reads CSVGLAEETQYF. The DNA of the CDR3 is TGCAGCGTTGGACTAGCGGAGGAGACCCAGTACTTC.

The chain combines TRBV7-3 with TRBJ1-1; no clear D. The germline V gene has CDR1 SGHTA and CDR2 FQGTGA. The ends were cut back, 9 bases at V and 11 bases at J, with 22 bases in the middle. This CDR3 has 13 residues. This CDR3 reads CASLRSPKEEAFF. In DNA form, the CDR3 reads TGTGCCAGTCTAAGGTCCCCGAAAGAGGAGGCTTTCTTT.

This clone was picked up a small number of times. The chain combines TRBV9 with TRBJ1-4; D is ambiguous. CDR1 and CDR2 from the germline V gene are SGDLS and YYNGEE. Trimming cost V 0 bases and J 1 base, with 7 bases left between them. The CDR3 is 15 residues long. Here the CDR3 DNA reads TGTGCCAGCAGCGTAGAAGGGAGAACTAATGAAAAACTGTTTTTT. Residues: CASSVEGRTNEKLFF.